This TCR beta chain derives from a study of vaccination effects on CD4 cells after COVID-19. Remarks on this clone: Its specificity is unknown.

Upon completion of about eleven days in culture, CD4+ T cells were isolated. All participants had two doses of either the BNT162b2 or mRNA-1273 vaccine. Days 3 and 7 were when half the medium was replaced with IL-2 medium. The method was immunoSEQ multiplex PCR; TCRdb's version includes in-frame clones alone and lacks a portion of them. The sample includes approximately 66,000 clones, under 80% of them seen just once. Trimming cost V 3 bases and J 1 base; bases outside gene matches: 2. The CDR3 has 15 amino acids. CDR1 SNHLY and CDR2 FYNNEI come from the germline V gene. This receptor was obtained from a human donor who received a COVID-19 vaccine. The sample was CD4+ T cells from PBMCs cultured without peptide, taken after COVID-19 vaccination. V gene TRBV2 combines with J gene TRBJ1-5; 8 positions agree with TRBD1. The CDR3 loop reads CASSERTGSNQPQHF. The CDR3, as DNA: TGTGCCAGCAGTGAGCGGACAGGGAGCAATCAGCCCCAGCATTTT.